Listed below are T cell receptor beta chains from one sample, sequenced in a study of OX40 agonist ivuxolimab in advanced cancers. TCRdb's table, derived via immunoSEQ multiplex PCR, lists solely in-frame clones and lacks some. The table lists over 30,000 clones, 79% of them singletons. This specimen was CD4+ or CD8+ T cells sorted from blood, taken in a trial of the OX40 agonist ivuxolimab. Receptor source: an adult with an advanced solid tumor such as melanoma, head and neck, liver or kidney cancer. The CDR3 runs from the conserved cysteine through the conserved F or W. Each record gives: CDR3 protein, CDR3 DNA, D gene, V gene, clone size, J gene. D genes are given only for firm matches. Some rows mark clone size as missing; the rest say once, few, many or name a class of expanded clone.

CDR3 protein: CASSPPPTGRDTQYF; CDR3 DNA: TGTGCCAGCAGCCCCCCACCCACGGGGCGCGATACGCAGTATTTT; D gene: -; V gene: TRBV11-2; clone size: -; J gene: TRBJ2-3
CDR3 protein: CASSLGGPQETQYF; CDR3 DNA: TGCGCCAGCAGCTTGGGCGGACCACAAGAGACCCAGTACTTC; D gene: -; V gene: TRBV5-1; clone size: -; J gene: TRBJ2-5
CDR3 protein: CASRDRNYEQYF; CDR3 DNA: TGTGCCAGCCGGGACAGGAACTACGAGCAGTACTTC; D gene: TRBD1; V gene: TRBV13; clone size: -; J gene: TRBJ2-7
CDR3 protein: CASSLGLAGVAGELFF; CDR3 DNA: TGTGCCAGCAGCTTGGGACTAGCGGGAGTCGCCGGGGAGCTGTTTTTT; D gene: TRBD2; V gene: TRBV7-6; clone size: -; J gene: TRBJ2-2
CDR3 protein: CASRRSSAQLTNEKLFF; CDR3 DNA: TGTGCCAGCCGCCGCAGTTCTGCCCAACTAACTAATGAAAAACTGTTTTTT; D gene: -; V gene: TRBV7-3; clone size: -; J gene: TRBJ1-4
CDR3 protein: CASSGLYNEQFF; CDR3 DNA: TGCGCCAGCAGTGGGCTTTACAATGAGCAGTTCTTC; D gene: -; V gene: TRBV10-1; clone size: -; J gene: TRBJ2-1
CDR3 protein: CASSPRGMAGTYNSPLHF; CDR3 DNA: TGTGCCAGCAGCCCCCGAGGGATGGCTGGCACCTATAATTCACCCCTCCACTTT; D gene: -; V gene: TRBV9; clone size: -; J gene: TRBJ1-6
CDR3 protein: CASSVDGDNYGYTF; CDR3 DNA: TGTGCCAGCAGCGTAGACGGGGACAACTATGGCTACACCTTC; D gene: -; V gene: TRBV9; clone size: -; J gene: TRBJ1-2
CDR3 protein: CASSRAWGAPTTGANVLTF; CDR3 DNA: TGTGCCAGCAGCCGTGCGTGGGGGGCCCCCACGACTGGGGCCAACGTCCTGACTTTC; D gene: -; V gene: TRBV5-6; clone size: -; J gene: TRBJ2-6
CDR3 protein: CASSIRGQINIQYF; CDR3 DNA: TGTGCCAGTAGTATAAGGGGACAGATAAACATTCAGTACTTC; D gene: TRBD1; V gene: TRBV19; clone size: -; J gene: TRBJ2-4
CDR3 protein: CASGLALQGLTDTQYF; CDR3 DNA: TGTGCTAGTGGTTTGGCCCTACAGGGGCTCACAGATACGCAGTATTTT; D gene: TRBD1; V gene: TRBV12-5; clone size: -; J gene: TRBJ2-3
CDR3 protein: CASSLDQREVYEQYF; CDR3 DNA: TGTGCCAGCAGCTTAGATCAGCGGGAGGTCTACGAGCAGTACTTC; D gene: TRBD2; V gene: TRBV11-2; clone size: few; J gene: TRBJ2-7
CDR3 protein: CASSPTRTETNYGYTF; CDR3 DNA: TGTGCCAGCAGCCCTACCAGGACCGAAACTAACTATGGCTACACCTTC; D gene: -; V gene: TRBV7-8; clone size: -; J gene: TRBJ1-2
CDR3 protein: CASKAGWSYEQYF; CDR3 DNA: TGTGCCAGTAAGGCCGGCTGGTCCTACGAGCAGTACTTC; D gene: -; V gene: TRBV19; clone size: -; J gene: TRBJ2-7
CDR3 protein: CSVVGSSGPQHF; CDR3 DNA: TGCAGCGTTGTGGGCAGCTCGGGGCCCCAGCATTTT; D gene: -; V gene: TRBV29-1; clone size: -; J gene: TRBJ1-5
CDR3 protein: CAISDPSGNYEQYF; CDR3 DNA: TGTGCCATCAGTGATCCTAGCGGGAACTACGAGCAGTACTTC; D gene: TRBD2; V gene: TRBV10-3; clone size: -; J gene: TRBJ2-7
CDR3 protein: CASMEVTSNQPQHF; CDR3 DNA: TGTGCCAGCATGGAGGTTACGAGCAATCAGCCCCAGCATTTT; D gene: -; V gene: TRBV28; clone size: medium-sized; J gene: TRBJ1-5
CDR3 protein: CAWSTTGGARDTEAFF; CDR3 DNA: TGTGCCTGGAGCACAACAGGCGGGGCCAGGGACACTGAAGCTTTCTTT; D gene: -; V gene: TRBV30; clone size: few; J gene: TRBJ1-1
CDR3 protein: CASSMERLEQFF; CDR3 DNA: TGTGCCAGTAGTATGGAGCGCCTCGAGCAGTTCTTC; D gene: -; V gene: TRBV19; clone size: -; J gene: TRBJ2-1
CDR3 protein: CASSQGANSNQPQHF; CDR3 DNA: TGTGCCAGCAGCCAGGGGGCAAATAGCAATCAGCCCCAGCATTTT; D gene: TRBD1; V gene: TRBV6-6; clone size: -; J gene: TRBJ1-5
CDR3 protein: CASRHSSQGDTQYF; CDR3 DNA: TGTGCCAGCCGCCACAGTTCTCAGGGAGATACGCAGTATTTT; D gene: -; V gene: TRBV7-2; clone size: -; J gene: TRBJ2-3
CDR3 protein: CASRGPGQGSNNEQFF; CDR3 DNA: TGTGCCAGCAGGGGTCCGGGACAGGGGAGTAATAATGAGCAGTTCTTC; D gene: TRBD1; V gene: TRBV2; clone size: -; J gene: TRBJ2-1
CDR3 protein: CSVIEGDQPQHF; CDR3 DNA: TGCAGCGTTATTGAGGGGGATCAGCCCCAGCATTTT; D gene: -; V gene: TRBV29-1; clone size: few; J gene: TRBJ1-5
CDR3 protein: CASSTRGAGNYNEQFF; CDR3 DNA: TGTGCCAGCAGCACAAGGGGTGCGGGAAACTACAATGAGCAGTTCTTC; D gene: -; V gene: TRBV7-6; clone size: -; J gene: TRBJ2-1